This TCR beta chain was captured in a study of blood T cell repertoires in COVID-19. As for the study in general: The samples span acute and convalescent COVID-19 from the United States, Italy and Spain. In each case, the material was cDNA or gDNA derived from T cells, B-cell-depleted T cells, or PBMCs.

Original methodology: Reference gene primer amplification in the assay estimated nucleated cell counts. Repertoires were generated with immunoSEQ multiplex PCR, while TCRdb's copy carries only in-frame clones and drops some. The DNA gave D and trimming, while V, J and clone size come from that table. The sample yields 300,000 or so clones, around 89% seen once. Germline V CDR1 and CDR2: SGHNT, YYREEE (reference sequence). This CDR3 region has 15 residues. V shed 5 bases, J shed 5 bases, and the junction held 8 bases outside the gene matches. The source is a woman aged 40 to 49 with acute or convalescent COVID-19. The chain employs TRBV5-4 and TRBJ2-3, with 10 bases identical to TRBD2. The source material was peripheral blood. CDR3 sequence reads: CASRQAGGRIDTQYF. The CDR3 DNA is TGTGCCAGCAGACAAGCGGGGGGGCGTATAGATACGCAGTATTTT. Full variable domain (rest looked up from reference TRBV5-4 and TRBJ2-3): ETGVTQSPTHLIKTRGQQVTLRCSSQSGHNTVSWYQQALGQGPQFIFQYYREEENGRGNFPPRFSGLQFPNYSSELNVNALELDDSALYLCASRQAGGRIDTQYFGPGTRLTVL.